Below, 20 T cell receptor beta chains from the same sample are listed, as sequenced in a study of OX40 agonist ivuxolimab in advanced cancers. Data came from immunoSEQ multiplex PCR; TCRdb stores just in-frame clones and leaves some out. The table has some 50,000 clones, around 87% seen once. The source material was CD4+ or CD8+ T cells sorted from blood, sampled in a trial of the OX40 agonist ivuxolimab. The receptors stem from an adult with an advanced solid tumor such as melanoma, head and neck, liver or kidney cancer.

CDR3 coding DNA: TGTGCCACCAGCAGAGATCGCGGGAATGAGCAGTTCTTC. Translating it yields CATSRDRGNEQFF. This chain connects TRBV15 to TRBJ2-1; D is possibly TRBD2 (5 bases). Germline V gene data show CDR1 as LNHNV and CDR2 as YYDKDF (reference sequence). Between the trimmed V and J ends, which lost 0 bases and 7 bases, there was a span of 7 bases. The CDR3 contains 13 residues.

This chain joins TRBV7-9 and TRBJ1-4, with 9 bases aligning to TRBD1. The CDR3 consists of 15 residues. The germline V gene has CDR1 SEHNR and CDR2 FQNEAQ (reference sequence). Germline trimming cut 4 bases from V and 6 bases from J; bases unmatched to any gene: 6. The CDR3 coding sequence is TGTGCCAGCAGCTCGGGACAGGGTAGCCATGAAAAACTGTTTTTT. This codes for CASSSGQGSHEKLFF.

This clone was seen just once. The gene calls are TRBV6-5 and TRBJ1-1; 7 nucleotides line up with TRBD1. Germline V CDR1 and CDR2: MNHEY, SVGAGI. Trimming took 10 bases from V and 0 from J; bases not matched to a gene: 2. The CDR3 totals 12 residues. This chain's CDR3 is CATGQVNTEAFF. The CDR3 nucleotides read TGTGCCACAGGACAGGTGAACACTGAAGCTTTCTTT.

The chain joins TRBV6-5 to TRBJ2-3; D is possibly TRBD2 (5 bases). In germline, CDR1 is MNHEY, CDR2 SVGAGI. V was shortened by 8 bases and J by 5 bases, with 14 bases between the two germline ends. The CDR3 contains 13 residues. The CDR3 sequence is CASQDWGRDTQYF. CDR3 in DNA: TGTGCCAGCCAGGACTGGGGAAGAGATACGCAGTATTTT.

J is TRBJ1-1 and V is TRBV27; no reliable D call. Germline V CDR1 and CDR2: MNHEY, SMNVEV (reference sequence). CDR3 length equals 13 residues. V was shortened by 6 bases and J by 5 bases, with 13 bases between the two germline ends. The chain's CDR3 is CASSEGAETEAFF. CDR3 DNA sequence: TGTGCCAGCAGCGAGGGAGCGGAAACTGAAGCTTTCTTT.

The V and J genes are TRBV19 and TRBJ1-2; tentative D call: TRBD1 (5 bases). The CDR3 is made up of 13 amino acids. V lost 3 bases and J 7 bases, leaving 12 bases between the germline ends. The V gene's germline CDR1 is LNHDA and CDR2 SQIVND (reference sequence). The chain's CDR3 is CASSIKGDRGYTF. The CDR3 nucleotides read TGTGCCAGTAGTATTAAAGGGGATCGTGGCTACACCTTC.

This clone was seen a handful of times. The chain employs TRBV29-1 and TRBJ1-5; no definite D call. This CDR3 is 13 amino acids long. The V and J ends lost 4 bases and 7 bases respectively, with 14 bases between them. CDR1 and CDR2 (germline): SQVTM, ANQGSEA. The CDR3 here is CSVGSRSGQPQHF. The CDR3 DNA sequence: TGCAGCGTTGGTAGTCGATCGGGACAGCCCCAGCATTTT.

The chain recombines TRBV19 with TRBJ2-1, with TRBD1 identical over 8 bases. The CDR3 runs 15 residues. The germline CDR1 and CDR2 sequences are LNHDA and SQIVND (reference sequence). With V trimmed by 6 bases and J by 7 bases, 11 bases remained unmatched. CDR3 in amino acids: CASSPPGGGGNEQFF. CDR3 sequence (DNA): TGTGCCAGTAGCCCCCCAGGGGGCGGCGGGAATGAGCAGTTCTTC.

In this sample, this clone turned up once. The chain joins TRBV7-2 to TRBJ2-5, with D possibly being TRBD2 (5 bases). V dropped 3 bases and J dropped 5 bases, with 7 bases sitting between them. The CDR3 is 12 amino acids. Germline V lookup: CDR1 SGHTA, CDR2 FQGNSA. CDR3 region: CASSFREETQYF. The CDR3 DNA sequence: TGTGCCAGCAGCTTTAGGGAGGAGACCCAGTACTTC.

This clone has only one observation. This rearrangement joins TRBV10-2 to TRBJ2-2; 8 bases fit TRBD1. Germline V gene sequence: CDR1 WSHSY, CDR2 SAAADI. The CDR3 contains 15 residues. V shed 6 bases, J shed 1 base, and the junction held 4 bases outside the gene matches. CDR3 sequence: CASRAGQENTGELFF. The CDR3 DNA reads as TGCGCCAGCAGGGCGGGACAGGAGAACACCGGGGAGCTGTTTTTT.

J is TRBJ2-6 and V is TRBV28, with D possibly TRBD2 on 7 matching bases. Germline loops: CDR1 MDHEN, CDR2 SYDVKM. Trimming pared 6 bases from V and 4 bases from J, leaving 16 bases between. CDR3 length: 16 amino acids. The DNA of the CDR3 is TGTGCCAGCAGCTACCGGGGGGCGGGAGGGGCCAACGTCCTGACTTTC. It yields the protein CASSYRGAGGANVLTF.

This chain joins TRBV18 and TRBJ1-1; TRBD1 agrees at 11 bases. The junction had 6 bases not matched to a gene; V was cut back by 5 bases and J by 4 bases. CDR3 length: 15 residues. Germline V gene data show CDR1 as KGHSH and CDR2 as LQKENI. CDR3 nucleotide sequence: TGTGCCAGCTCAACGGTCGGGACAGGGGGCACTGAAGCTTTCTTT. Protein product: CASSTVGTGGTEAFF.

This clone has a handful of counts. The V gene is TRBV7-7, the J gene TRBJ1-1; D remains ambiguous. CDR3 length equals 9 residues. V lost 5 bases and J 11 bases, leaving 6 bases between the germline ends. Germline assignment: CDR1 SSHAT and CDR2 FNYEAQ (reference sequence). The CDR3 reads CASSPGAFF. The DNA of the CDR3 is TGTGCCAGCAGCCCTGGGGCTTTCTTT.

V is TRBV5-4 and J is TRBJ2-7; 8 bases match TRBD1. V shed 4 bases, J shed 2 bases, and the junction held 8 bases outside the gene matches. The CDR3 is 15 residues long. The V gene's germline CDR1 is SGHNT and CDR2 YYREEE (reference sequence). The CDR3 is CASSPDRGRTYEQYF. The CDR3 bases are TGTGCCAGCAGCCCCGACAGGGGAAGGACCTACGAGCAGTACTTC.

The V gene is TRBV19, the J gene TRBJ2-3; D is perhaps TRBD2 (6 bases). The ends were cut back, 3 bases at V and 0 bases at J, with 10 bases in the middle. The CDR3 sequence is 15 residues long. CDR1 LNHDA and CDR2 SQIVND come from the germline V gene (reference sequence). DNA for the CDR3: TGTGCCAGTAGTATTGGGGGGACCAGCACAGATACGCAGTATTTT. It codes for CASSIGGTSTDTQYF.

Regarding this clone: The same CDR3 also results from other DNA sequences found in this sample. The J gene is TRBJ2-5, the V gene TRBV6-6, with unresolved D. This CDR3 contains 12 residues. CDR1 is MNHNY, CDR2 SVGAGI, per germline (reference sequence). Between the trimmed V and J ends, which lost 6 bases and 4 bases, there was a span of 9 bases. This chain's CDR3 is CASRSGRETQYF. In DNA form, the CDR3 reads TGTGCCAGCAGATCCGGCAGAGAGACCCAGTACTTC.

The chain joins TRBV5-6 to TRBJ2-5, with TRBD1 matching 10 bases. Trimming cost V 4 bases and J 4 bases; bases outside gene matches: 4. Germline V gene data show CDR1 as SGHDT and CDR2 as YYEEEE. The CDR3 contains 14 residues. The chain's CDR3 is CASSPGTGVETQYF. The DNA for the CDR3 is TGTGCCAGCAGCCCCGGGACAGGGGTAGAGACCCAGTACTTC. The variable domain in full, with the rest retrieved from reference TRBV5-6 and TRBJ2-5, is DAGVTQSPTHLIKTRGQQVTLRCSPKSGHDTVSWYQQALGQGPQFIFQYYEEEERQRGNFPDRFSGHQFPNYSSELNVNALLLGDSALYLCASSPGTGVETQYFGPGTRLLVL.

The chain links TRBV28 to TRBJ1-1, with 9 bases matching TRBD1. Per the germline V gene, CDR1 is MDHEN and CDR2 is SYDVKM. There are 15 residues in the CDR3. The ends lost 6 bases at V and 1 base at J; junction bases unmatched: 6. CDR3 in amino acids: CASRGADRGNTEAFF. CDR3 sequence (DNA): TGTGCCAGCAGGGGAGCGGACAGGGGGAACACTGAAGCTTTCTTT.

The chain carries TRBV6-5 and TRBJ2-1, with D possibly being TRBD1 (5 bases). Between the trimmed V and J ends, which lost 2 bases and 6 bases, there was a span of 14 bases. The CDR3 contains 15 residues. The germline CDR1 and CDR2 sequences are MNHEY and SVGAGI. Written as DNA, the CDR3 is TGTGCCAGCAGTTACCAACATGACAGTACCAATGAGCAGTTCTTC. Amino acids: CASSYQHDSTNEQFF.

This clone was detected only once. The chain couples TRBV9 to TRBJ2-1; D is possibly TRBD2 (6 bases). Per germline, CDR1 SGDLS and CDR2 YYNGEE. The V end was cut by 1 base, the J end by 4 bases, with 12 bases between. The CDR3 is 15 residues long. The CDR3 spells CASSVSGSGYNEQFF. CDR3 DNA: TGTGCCAGCAGCGTAAGTGGGAGCGGGTACAATGAGCAGTTCTTC.